This T cell receptor beta chain is from a study of regulatory and conventional T cells in RAG deficiency. Findings of the study overall: Omenn CD25-high CD127-low cells may be activated cells, not true Tregs. Patient subsets had shorter CDR3s; Omenn Treg-Tconv overlap exceeded 85%.

In regard to this clone: Its antigen is undetermined.

The data were produced by immunoSEQ multiplex PCR, yet TCRdb's version contains in-frame clones alone and is incomplete. This sample has about 3,300 clones, with approximately 94% found just once. CDR3 length: 15 residues. With 5 bases clipped from V and 5 bases from J, the junction kept 10 bases outside the gene matches. In germline, CDR1 is SGHTA, CDR2 FQGTGA. Regulatory T cells were sorted from blood as CD4+ CD25-high CD127-low cells. These data also formed part of another study, on regulatory T cells. From that study: Amplification used 52 TRBV primers and 13 TRBJ primers.

The sequenced sample consisted of CD4+ Tregs sorted from blood. The receptor was derived from a human donor in good health. V is TRBV7-3 and J is TRBJ1-1; 8 positions agree with TRBD1. DNA for the CDR3: TGTGCCAGCAGCCTCCTGGCAGGGGGCAGGACTGAAGCTTTCTTT. Amino acid sequence: CASSLLAGGRTEAFF. The whole variable domain, filled in from reference TRBV7-3 and TRBJ1-1, reads GAGVSQTPSNKVTEKGKYVELRCDPISGHTALYWYRQSLGQGPEFLIYFQGTGAADDSGLPNDRFFAVRPEGSVSTLKIQRTERGDSAVYLCASSLLAGGRTEAFFGQGTRLTVV.